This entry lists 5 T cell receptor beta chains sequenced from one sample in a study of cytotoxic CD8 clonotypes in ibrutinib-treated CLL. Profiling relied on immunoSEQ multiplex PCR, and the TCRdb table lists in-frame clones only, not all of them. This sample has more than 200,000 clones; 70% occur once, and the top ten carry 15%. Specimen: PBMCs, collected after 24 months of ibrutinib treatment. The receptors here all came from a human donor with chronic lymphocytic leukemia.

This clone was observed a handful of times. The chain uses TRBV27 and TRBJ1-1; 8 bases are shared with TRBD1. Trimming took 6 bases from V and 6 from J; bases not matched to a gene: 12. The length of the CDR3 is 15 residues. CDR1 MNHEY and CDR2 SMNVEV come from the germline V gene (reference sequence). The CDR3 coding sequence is TGTGCCAGCAGCTCAGGGGGCGCAGGGTTGGCTGAAGCTTTCTTT. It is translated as CASSSGGAGLAEAFF.

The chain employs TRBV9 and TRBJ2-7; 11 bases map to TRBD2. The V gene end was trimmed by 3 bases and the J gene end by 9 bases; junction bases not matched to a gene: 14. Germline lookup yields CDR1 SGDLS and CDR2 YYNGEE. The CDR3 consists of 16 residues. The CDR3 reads CASSAGLAEPVRWQYF. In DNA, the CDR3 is TGTGCCAGCAGCGCGGGACTAGCGGAGCCCGTACGATGGCAGTACTTC.

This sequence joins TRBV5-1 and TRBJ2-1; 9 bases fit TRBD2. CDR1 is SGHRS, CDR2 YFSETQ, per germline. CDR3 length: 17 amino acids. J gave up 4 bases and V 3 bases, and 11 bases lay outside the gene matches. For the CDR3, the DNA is TGCGCCAGCAGCTCCCTTCGGGCGGGAGGGCCGTACAATGAGCAGTTCTTC. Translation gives CASSSLRAGGPYNEQFF.

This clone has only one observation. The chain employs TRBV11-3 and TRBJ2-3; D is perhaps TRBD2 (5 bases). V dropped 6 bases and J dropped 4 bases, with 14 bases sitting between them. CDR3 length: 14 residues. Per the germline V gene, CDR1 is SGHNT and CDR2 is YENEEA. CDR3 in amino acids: CASSSEGVPDTQYF. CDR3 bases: TGTGCCAGCAGTTCCGAGGGAGTCCCAGATACGCAGTATTTT.

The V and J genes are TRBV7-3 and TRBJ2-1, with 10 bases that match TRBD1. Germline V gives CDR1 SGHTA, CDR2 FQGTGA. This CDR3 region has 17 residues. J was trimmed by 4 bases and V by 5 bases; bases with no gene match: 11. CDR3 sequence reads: CASSHSTGGYLYNEQFF. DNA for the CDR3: TGTGCCAGCAGCCACTCGACAGGGGGCTACCTATACAATGAGCAGTTCTTC.